This TCR beta chain comes out of a study of graft-versus-host responses after intestinal transplantation. The ends were cut back, 1 base at V and 4 bases at J, with 7 bases in the middle. This CDR3 is built from 13 residues. The germline gives CDR1 SGHNT, CDR2 YYREEE (reference sequence). Measured with immunoSEQ multiplex PCR; TCRdb has only the in-frame clones, and not every one. Counted here are some 46,000 clones, about 95% occurring once; the ten biggest clones make up 1.6%. The clonotype comes from a human patient who received an intestinal transplant, so some T cells may come from the graft donor. The chain combines TRBV5-4 with TRBJ2-3; D perhaps matches TRBD1 (5 bases). The sequencing used PBMCs, collected roughly 51 weeks after intestinal transplant. The CDR3 region has the DNA TGTGCCAGCAGCTTGCAGGGCCCAGATACGCAGTATTTT. This sequence encodes CASSLQGPDTQYF.